These T cell receptor beta chains were read from a single sample in a study of blood T cell repertoires in COVID-19. Here immunoSEQ multiplex PCR was the method, and the copy in TCRdb shows in-frame clones only, minus some. The sample lists more than 110,000 clones, 75% to 90% occurring once. Material for sequencing was peripheral blood. These receptor sequences come from a human donor in a cohort sampled during active COVID-19. CDR3s include the opening cysteine and the closing phenylalanine or tryptophan. Each record gives: V gene, clone size, D gene, J gene, CDR3 length, CDR3 protein, CDR3 DNA. D genes are given only for firm matches. Only some rows state a clone size, as once, few, many or a class for expanded clones.

>TRBV7-6|NA|NA|TRBJ2-6|16
CASSVGWGAGANVLTF
TGTGCCAGCAGTGTAGGGTGGGGAGCTGGGGCCAACGTCCTGACTTTC
>TRBV19|few|TRBD2|TRBJ2-2|15
CASSMTSEYTGELFF
TGTGCCAGTAGTATGACTAGCGAGTACACCGGGGAGCTGTTTTTT
>TRBV5-1|NA|NA|TRBJ2-2|16
CASSLGDRGGTGELFF
TGCGCCAGCAGCTTGGGAGATCGGGGAGGAACCGGGGAGCTGTTTTTT
>TRBV7-7|NA|TRBD2|TRBJ2-5|16
CASSLGLAMNQETQYF
TGTGCTAGCAGCCTAGGACTAGCCATGAACCAAGAGACCCAGTACTTC
>TRBV7-2|few|NA|TRBJ2-5|13
CASSLTRGETQYF
TGTGCCAGCAGCTTAACCCGCGGGGAGACCCAGTACTTC
>TRBV9|NA|TRBD2|TRBJ2-2|16
CASSVVAGGDTGELFF
TGTGCCAGCAGCGTAGTAGCGGGAGGGGACACCGGGGAGCTGTTTTTT
>TRBV27|few|TRBD2|TRBJ2-1|15
CASSGLAGGRDEQFF
TGTGCCAGCAGTGGTCTAGCGGGGGGTAGGGATGAGCAGTTCTTC
>TRBV9|once|NA|TRBJ1-3|15
CASSSGWSSGNTIYF
TGTGCCAGCAGTTCCGGATGGAGCTCTGGAAACACCATATATTTT
>TRBV11-1|NA|NA|TRBJ1-4|15
CASSLEGQTDEKLFF
TGTGCCAGCAGCTTAGAAGGACAGACAGACGAAAAACTGTTTTTT
>TRBV9|NA|TRBD2|TRBJ2-5|14
CASSVSGGQETQYF
TGTGCCAGCAGCGTAAGCGGGGGCCAAGAGACCCAGTACTTC
>TRBV7-8|NA|NA|TRBJ2-7|13
CASGRDNTYEQYF
TGTGCCAGCGGCCGGGACAACACCTACGAGCAGTACTTC
>TRBV9|NA|NA|TRBJ1-3|15
CASSGGQSSGNTIYF
TGTGCCAGCAGCGGGGGGCAATCCTCTGGAAACACCATATATTTT
>TRBV6-6|NA|NA|TRBJ1-4|14
CASSNTDRREKLFF
TGTGCCAGCAGTAACACAGACCGAAGAGAAAAACTGTTTTTT
>TRBV10-3|NA|TRBD2|TRBJ2-3|16
CAISEGASGYQDTQYF
TGTGCCATCAGTGAGGGGGCTAGCGGCTATCAGGATACGCAGTATTTT
>TRBV21-1|NA|NA|TRBJ2-7|18
CASSTQGLAGGPFHEQYF
TGTGCCAGCAGCACTCAGGGACTAGCGGGGGGGCCTTTCCACGAGCAGTACTTC
>TRBV24-1|few|NA|TRBJ2-5|15
CATSDPGQAIETQYF
TGTGCCACCAGTGATCCGGGACAAGCGATTGAGACCCAGTACTTC
>TRBV2|few|NA|TRBJ1-1|12
CASRGGVAEAFF
TGTGCCAGCAGGGGAGGGGTCGCTGAAGCTTTCTTT
>TRBV2|NA|TRBD1|TRBJ1-5|14
CASSGQGLNQPQHF
TGTGCCAGCAGTGGACAGGGACTCAATCAGCCCCAGCATTTT
>TRBV7-2|NA|NA|TRBJ1-2|15
CASTLPSGSRGGYTF
TGTGCCAGCACATTACCCTCCGGCTCTCGGGGAGGCTACACCTTC
>TRBV29-1|NA|NA|TRBJ1-1|11
CSVVGYTEAFF
TGCAGCGTTGTGGGCTACACTGAAGCTTTCTTT
>TRBV10-3|NA|NA|TRBJ1-6|17
CAISDIPQANNNSPLHF
TGTGCCATCAGTGACATCCCACAGGCTAACAATAATTCACCCCTCCACTTT
>TRBV11-2|once|TRBD2|TRBJ2-1|15
CASSPRGGRANEQFF
TGTGCCAGCAGCCCCAGGGGCGGGAGGGCCAATGAGCAGTTCTTC
>TRBV18|few|TRBD1|TRBJ1-1|12
CASSQGGPEAFF
TGTGCCAGCTCCCAGGGGGGACCTGAAGCTTTCTTT
>TRBV6-2/TRBV6-3|NA|TRBD2|TRBJ2-3|18
CASSYIGTSLPVPDTQYF
TGTGCCAGCAGTTATATCGGGACTAGCCTTCCCGTCCCAGATACGCAGTATTTT
>TRBV6-5|NA|NA|TRBJ2-5|13
CASSGTSQETQYF
TGTGCCAGCAGCGGGACAAGCCAAGAGACCCAGTACTTC
>TRBV14|NA|TRBD2|TRBJ2-2|14
CASSPRLAGGELFF
TGTGCCAGCAGCCCCAGACTAGCGGGAGGGGAGCTGTTTTTT
>TRBV6-5|once|NA|TRBJ2-1|15
CASRASGGLYNEQFF
TGTGCCAGCAGGGCATCGGGGGGCCTTTACAATGAGCAGTTCTTC
>TRBV5-1|NA|NA|TRBJ1-2|14
CASSATGNGYGYTF
TGCGCCAGCTCTGCGACAGGAAACGGCTATGGCTACACCTTC
>TRBV6-5|NA|NA|TRBJ2-5|12
CASTAGWETQYF
TGTGCCAGCACAGCGGGCTGGGAGACCCAGTACTTC
>TRBV7-2|NA|TRBD2|TRBJ2-5|16
CASSLAQRGGEETQYF
TGTGCCAGCAGCTTAGCGCAACGGGGGGGGGAAGAGACCCAGTACTTC
>TRBV7-3|NA|TRBD1|TRBJ2-2|17
CASSRYTTGVQIGELFF
TGTGCCAGCAGCAGATACACGACAGGGGTCCAAATCGGGGAGCTGTTTTTT
>TRBV12-5|NA|NA|TRBJ2-6|13
CASGASGANVLTF
TGTGCTAGTGGAGCCTCTGGGGCCAACGTCCTGACTTTC
>TRBV9|NA|TRBD2|TRBJ2-1|15
CASSAPGTSLDEQFF
TGTGCCAGCAGCGCCCCCGGGACTAGCCTCGATGAGCAGTTCTTC
>TRBV7-6|once|NA|TRBJ2-7|17
CASSFGEGGAASYEQYF
TGTGCCAGCAGCTTTGGGGAAGGGGGGGCTGCCTCCTACGAGCAGTACTTC
>TRBV5-1|NA|TRBD2|TRBJ2-1|15
CASSLVSSGRDEQFF
TGCGCCAGCAGCTTGGTCTCTAGCGGGAGAGACGAGCAGTTCTTC
>TRBV11-3|NA|NA|TRBJ2-7|14
CASSLGRTVDEQYF
TGTGCCAGCAGCTTAGGCAGGACAGTTGACGAGCAGTACTTC
>TRBV7-9|few|TRBD1|TRBJ2-1|17
CASSRRRLGQGPDEQFF
TGTGCCAGCAGCCGCAGAAGATTGGGACAGGGACCCGATGAGCAGTTCTTC
>TRBV29-1|NA|NA|TRBJ2-3|14
CSVEGDLPGDTQYF
TGCAGCGTTGAAGGAGATCTACCCGGAGATACGCAGTATTTT
>TRBV9|NA|NA|TRBJ2-2|15
CASSAPAGNTGELFF
TGTGCCAGCAGCGCCCCGGCGGGGAACACCGGGGAGCTGTTTTTT
>TRBV7-7|NA|NA|TRBJ2-7|16
CASSLDALSGETEQYF
TGTGCTAGCAGCTTAGACGCCCTATCGGGGGAAACCGAGCAGTACTTC
>TRBV7-2|NA|TRBD1|TRBJ1-3|15
CASSYLTGAGNTIYF
TGTGCCAGCAGCTACCTGACAGGGGCTGGAAACACCATATATTTT
>TRBV25-1|NA|NA|TRBJ2-5|16
CASSGARGSQSETQYF
TGTGCCAGCAGTGGGGCTCGGGGGAGCCAGTCGGAGACCCAGTACTTC
>TRBV2|NA|TRBD2|TRBJ2-3|15
CASSVRLAGADTQYF
TGTGCCAGCAGTGTTCGACTAGCGGGGGCAGATACGCAGTATTTT
>TRBV15|few|TRBD1|TRBJ1-5|14
CATSRDQGQGPQHF
TGTGCCACCAGCAGAGATCAGGGACAGGGGCCCCAGCATTTT
>TRBV5-1|NA|NA|TRBJ1-1|15
CASSPTGGMNTEAFF
TGCGCCAGCAGCCCTACCGGCGGTATGAACACTGAAGCTTTCTTT
>TRBV27|NA|NA|TRBJ2-3|14
CASSPWGSTDTQYF
TGTGCCAGCAGTCCATGGGGCAGCACAGATACGCAGTATTTT
>TRBV12-3/TRBV12-4|NA|NA|TRBJ1-2|12
CASSLTVYGYTF
TGTGCCAGCAGTTTAACAGTTTATGGCTACACCTTC